This T cell receptor beta chain is drawn from a study of T cell responses to AZD1222 COVID-19 vaccine. There are 14 residues in the CDR3. Trimming cost V 6 bases and J 9 bases; bases outside gene matches: 9. Looked up from germline, CDR1 is MNHEY and CDR2 is SVGAGI. Method: immunoSEQ multiplex PCR; TCRdb's copy keeps in-frame clones and lacks some. The sample has about 120,000 clones; 85% to 95% are singletons. The V call is TRBV6-5, the J call TRBJ2-3; 10 positions agree with TRBD1. The material was peripheral blood, obtained on day 0 of AZD1222 vaccination. The TCR originated in an adult in good health. CDR3 DNA: TGTGCCAGCAGCACCGACAGGGGGCTAGGGACGCAGTATTTT. This translates into CASSTDRGLGTQYF.